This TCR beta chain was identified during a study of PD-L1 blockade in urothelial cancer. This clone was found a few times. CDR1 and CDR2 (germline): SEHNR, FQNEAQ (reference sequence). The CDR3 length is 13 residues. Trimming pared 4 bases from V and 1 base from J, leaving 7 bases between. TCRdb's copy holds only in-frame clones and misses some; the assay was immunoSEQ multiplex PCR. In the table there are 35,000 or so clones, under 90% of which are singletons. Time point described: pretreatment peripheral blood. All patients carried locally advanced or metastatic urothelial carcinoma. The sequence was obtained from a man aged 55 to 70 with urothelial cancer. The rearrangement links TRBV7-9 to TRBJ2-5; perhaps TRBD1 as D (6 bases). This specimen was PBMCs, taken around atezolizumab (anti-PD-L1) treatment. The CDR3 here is CASSSDSQETQYF. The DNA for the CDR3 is TGTGCCAGCAGCTCGGACAGCCAAGAGACCCAGTACTTC. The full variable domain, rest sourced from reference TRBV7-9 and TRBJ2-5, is DTGVSQNPRHKITKRGQNVTFRCDPISEHNRLYWYRQTLGQGPEFLTYFQNEAQLEKSRLLSDRFSAERPKGSFSTLEIQRTEQGDSAMYLCASSSDSQETQYFGPGTRLLVL.